This T cell receptor (beta chain) was recorded in a study of cytomegalovirus exposure and HLA in healthy donors. Study as a whole: When 398 donors were genotyped, roughly 82% of them were found to fall in the Caucasian-associated ancestry cluster.

Study conclusions and caveats: The study labeled under 200 TCR beta chains cytomegalovirus-associated.

Germline-derived CDR1 and CDR2 are SGHVS and FQNEAQ. This CDR3 is 14 amino acids long. The V segment lost 5 bases and the J segment 4 bases; nucleotides outside the gene matches: 7. 60 Vbeta and 13 Jbeta primers were used in PCR. Profiling relied on immunoSEQ multiplex PCR, and the TCRdb table lists in-frame clones only, not all of them. The sample carries about 170,000 clones, approximately 76% recorded once. In the case of this clone: Its antigen is as yet unknown.

This chain joins TRBV7-8 and TRBJ2-7; 8 bases fit TRBD2. Sequences were obtained from PBMCs. This sequence originates from a woman under 30 in good health and CMV-seropositive. CDR3 coding DNA: TGTGCCAGCAGCCCACTAGCGGAGAGTTACGAGCAGTACTTC. Protein sequence: CASSPLAESYEQYF.